The 18 T cell receptor beta chains below all came from one sample that was sequenced in a study of CD8+CD57+ T cells in acquired aplastic anemia. Genomic DNA was employed as the template in profiling TCR beta VDJ and CDR3. TCRdb ran MiXCR on the reads and lists one entry per CDR3 protein. The repertoire consists of under 350,000 distinct CDR3 sequences, with roughly 61% occurring once and the leading ten covering under 1.5%. Patients selected for sequencing had displayed CD8+CD57+ cell expansion by flow cytometry. The sequenced material came from sorted CD4+, CD8+, or CD8+CD57+ T cells (not recorded which) from PBMCs. The receptors shown here come from a human donor with aplastic anemia.

The V and J genes are TRBV7-9 and TRBJ2-3, with unresolved D. Germline CDR1 SEHNR, CDR2 FQNEAQ (reference sequence). Trimming pared 0 bases from V and 2 bases from J, leaving 12 bases between. The CDR3 is 16 residues long. The CDR3 loop reads CASSLALVPATDTQYF. The CDR3 nucleotides are TGTGCCAGCAGCTTAGCGTTGGTGCCAGCCACAGATACGCAGTATTTT.

The genes are TRBV7-2 and TRBJ2-1; TRBD2 matches 10 bases. V gave up 5 bases and J gave up 6 bases; unmatched junction bases: 13. Per germline, CDR1 SGHTA and CDR2 FQGNSA. The CDR3 extends over 17 amino acids. The CDR3 spells CASSPIAGGRLLNEQFF. As DNA, the CDR3 is TGTGCCAGCAGCCCCATAGCGGGGGGCCGTTTGCTCAATGAGCAGTTCTTC.

A few counts support this clonotype. Being one base from a much bigger clone, this may be a read error. The CDR3 reads CASRTSWTSGCNEQFF. The DNA of the CDR3 is TGTGCCAGCAGAACCTCGTGGACTAGCGGCTGCAATGAGCAGTTCTTC. This chain connects TRBV7-2 to TRBJ2-1; 10 nucleotides line up with TRBD2. Losses at the gene ends were 6 bases for V and 6 bases for J; bases not matched to a gene: 11. The CDR3 is 16 amino acids. The germline V gene has CDR1 SGHTA and CDR2 FQGNSA.

Only a few counts were recorded for this clonotype. The chain recombines TRBV5-4 with TRBJ2-7, with 11 bases fitting TRBD1. V shed 1 base and J 2 bases; nucleotides not matched to a gene: 2. The germline CDR1 and CDR2 sequences are SGHNT and YYREEE (reference sequence). The CDR3 covers 15 residues. CDR3 nucleotides: TGTGCCAGCAGCTTGTCGGACAGGGGGCCCTACGAGCAGTACTTC. Translation gives CASSLSDRGPYEQYF.

V and J are TRBV25-1 and TRBJ1-3; weak D call: TRBD1 (5 bases). Germline V gives CDR1 MGHDK, CDR2 SYGVNS. V lost 3 bases and J lost 2, with 11 bases in between. This CDR3 contains 15 residues. CDR3 protein: CASSDDRGPGNTIYF. The CDR3 region has the DNA TGTGCCAGCAGTGATGATAGGGGCCCTGGAAACACCATATATTTT.

The gene calls are TRBV2 and TRBJ1-5, with D unresolved. This CDR3 comprises 13 residues. The V gene lost 7 bases and the J gene lost 1 base, with 8 bases spanning the gap. Germline values: CDR1 SNHLY, CDR2 FYNNEI. CDR3 region: CASMGDSNQPQHF. The DNA of the CDR3 is TGTGCCAGCATGGGAGACAGCAATCAGCCCCAGCATTTT.

The rearrangement uses TRBV5-8 and TRBJ2-7; D uncertain. This CDR3 is 14 amino acids long. In germline, CDR1 is SGHTS, CDR2 YDEGEE. The V end was cut by 2 bases, the J end by 4 bases, with 13 bases between. In DNA form, the CDR3 reads TGTGCCAGCAGCTTTAACCCAGGAAAGTACGAGCAGTACTTC. Residues: CASSFNPGKYEQYF.

This clonotype has only a few counts. V and J are TRBV24-1 and TRBJ2-5; 8 bases line up with TRBD2. Germline V gene sequence: CDR1 KGHDR, CDR2 SFDVKD. CDR3 length: 13 residues. Trimming cost V 5 bases and J 4 bases; bases outside gene matches: 2. CDR3 region: CATSAAGVETQYF. The CDR3 region has the DNA TGTGCCACCAGTGCAGCGGGGGTAGAGACCCAGTACTTC.

The sample holds one count of this clonotype. This chain links TRBV5-5 with TRBJ1-2; a possible D gene is TRBD1 (6 bases). Germline lookup yields CDR1 SGHKS and CDR2 YYEKEE (reference sequence). V gave up 0 bases and J gave up 0 bases, with 12 bases separating them. The CDR3 extends over 16 amino acids. The chain's CDR3 is CASSLAGQPTNYGYTF. The CDR3 DNA sequence: TGTGCCAGCAGCTTGGCAGGACAGCCTACTAACTATGGCTACACCTTC.

V and J are TRBV20-1 and TRBJ1-1, with D possibly matching TRBD1 (6 bases). This CDR3 is 12 amino acids long. Germline lookup yields CDR1 DFQATT and CDR2 SNEGSKA (reference sequence). V gave up 8 bases and J gave up 0 bases, with 10 bases separating them. The CDR3 DNA reads as TGCAGTCTCAGGGGATTGAACACTGAAGCTTTCTTT. Protein: CSLRGLNTEAFF.

In regard to this clonotype: At one of its ends the junction is not consistent with the germline gene, which may arise from a read error. The chain couples TRBV10-3 to TRBJ2-5; 9 nucleotides agree with TRBD1. The CDR3 sequence is 15 residues long. From germline, CDR1 is ENHRY and CDR2 SYGVKD. As DNA, the CDR3 is TGTGCCAGCAGTTTAGCGACAGGGGGAGTAGAGACCCAGTACTTC. Amino acid sequence: CASSLATGGVETQYF.

In this sample, this clonotype turned up many times. The germline gene is not matched at one end of the junction; a read error may be the cause. The gene calls are TRBV11-3 and TRBJ2-1; 12 nucleotides agree with TRBD1. The V gene's germline CDR1 is SGHNT and CDR2 YENEEA. This CDR3 is built from 12 residues. CDR3 nucleotides: TGTGCCAGCAGCGTAGGGACAGGGGGCATGGTCTTC. Its translation is CASSVGTGGMVF. Combining the CDR3 with reference TRBV11-3 and TRBJ2-1 gives the whole variable domain EAGVVQSPRYKIIEKKQPVAFWCNPISGHNTLYWYLQNLGQGPELLIRYENEEAVDDSQLPKDRFSAERLKGVDSTLKIQPAELGDSAVYLCASSVGTGGMVFGPGTRLTVL.

Details on this clonotype: A junction end diverges from the germline sequence, so it may reflect a read error. The chain is built from TRBV7-6 and TRBJ1-2; 9 nucleotides line up with TRBD1. The CDR3 runs to 13 residues. In germline, CDR1 is SGHVS, CDR2 FNYEAQ. CDR3 sequence reads: CGSSRGQGYGYTF. The CDR3 DNA follows: TGTGGCAGCAGCCGGGGACAGGGTTATGGCTACACCTTC.

This clonotype was counted ten times or more. This chain links TRBV3-1 with TRBJ1-4; D uncertain. Trimming removed 3 bases at V and 1 base at J, with 6 bases between. The CDR3 has 14 residues. Germline V lookup: CDR1 LGHDT, CDR2 YNNKEL (reference sequence). CDR3 region: CASSQLVTNEKLFF. DNA of the CDR3: TGTGCCAGCAGCCAGTTAGTAACTAATGAAAAACTGTTTTTT.

The chain recombines TRBV7-9 with TRBJ1-3; no clear D. V lost 11 bases and J 6 bases, leaving 11 bases between the germline ends. The V gene's germline CDR1 is SEHNR and CDR2 FQNEAQ (reference sequence). The length of the CDR3 is 11 residues. The CDR3 spells CAPLEINTIYF. CDR3 sequence (DNA): TGTGCCCCCCTGGAAATAAACACCATATATTTT.

This clonotype was recorded at least ten times. This rearrangement joins TRBV7-6 to TRBJ2-7, with TRBD1 identical over 8 bases. The CDR3 covers 14 residues. V lost 5 bases to trimming and J lost 3 bases; unmatched junction nucleotides: 6. The germline gives CDR1 SGHVS, CDR2 FNYEAQ. CDR3 loop: CASSVTGDVYEQYF. The CDR3 DNA is TGTGCCAGCAGCGTGACAGGGGATGTCTACGAGCAGTACTTC.

This chain connects TRBV6-5 to TRBJ1-2; D call uncertain. The CDR3 runs to 11 residues. Germline values: CDR1 MNHEY, CDR2 SVGAGI. V was trimmed by 10 bases and J by 4 bases, leaving 10 bases between them. CDR3 sequence (DNA): TGTGCCAAAGCGGACGTCTATGGCTACACCTTC. Protein sequence: CAKADVYGYTF.

The chain is built from TRBV7-3 and TRBJ2-5; possible D gene TRBD2, 5 bases. Between the trimmed V and J ends, which lost 5 bases and 1 base, there was a span of 11 bases. Germline V gene data show CDR1 as SGHTA and CDR2 as FQGTGA. This CDR3 region has 14 residues. The CDR3 nucleotides are TGTGCCAGCAGCCCCTGGGAGACCCAAGAGACCCAGTACTTC. Its translation is CASSPWETQETQYF. The full variable domain, completed using reference TRBV7-3 and TRBJ2-5, is GAGVSQTPSNKVTEKGKYVELRCDPISGHTALYWYRQSLGQGPEFLIYFQGTGAADDSGLPNDRFFAVRPEGSVSTLKIQRTERGDSAVYLCASSPWETQETQYFGPGTRLLVL.